Listed below are T cell receptor beta chains from one sample, sequenced in a study of shared clonotypes between healthy human individuals. Here immunoSEQ multiplex PCR was the method, and the copy in TCRdb shows in-frame clones only, minus some. Of more than 2,000,000 clones listed, more than 85% are singletons. Material: naive CD4+ T cells from PBMCs. The receptors originated from a man younger than 35 in good health. Some clones in this sample may be carry-over from other donors' samples. The CDR3 runs from the conserved cysteine through the conserved F or W. D genes are given only for firm matches. The size of a clone is reported for some rows only, either as once, few or many, or as a class for expanded clones.

cdr3_length	d_call	v_call	j_call	clone_size	cdr3_aa	cdr3_nt
16	TRBD2	TRBV28	TRBJ2-4	-	CASSPSRGGLVNIQYF	TGTGCCAGCAGTCCCTCCCGGGGGGGGCTTGTAAACATTCAGTACTTC
16	TRBD1	TRBV6-1	TRBJ1-1	-	CASSEIGTAINTEAFF	TGTGCCAGCAGTGAAATTGGGACAGCCATTAACACTGAAGCTTTCTTT
12	TRBD2	TRBV2	TRBJ2-5	-	CASTSDSETQYF	TGTGCCAGTACTAGCGACTCGGAGACCCAGTACTTC
12	-	TRBV5-1	TRBJ2-7	-	CASSSPAYEQYF	TGCGCCAGCAGCTCCCCGGCCTACGAGCAGTACTTC
13	-	TRBV6-5	TRBJ2-7	-	CASSSTWRGEQYF	TGTGCCAGCAGTTCAACCTGGCGGGGCGAGCAGTACTTC
16	-	TRBV6-1	TRBJ1-6	-	CASSEGGPPNNSPLHF	TGTGCCAGCAGTGAAGGTGGACCCCCCAATAATTCACCCCTCCACTTT
16	TRBD2	TRBV28	TRBJ2-3	-	CASSFPGLAVQDTQYF	TGTGCCAGCAGTTTCCCGGGACTAGCGGTTCAAGATACGCAGTATTTT
12	-	TRBV28	TRBJ2-1	-	CASSLVSNEQFF	TGTGCCAGCAGTTTAGTTTCCAATGAGCAGTTCTTC
13	-	TRBV6-1	TRBJ1-1	-	CGTWRIVNTEAFF	TGCGGGACGTGGAGAATTGTGAACACTGAAGCTTTCTTT
18	-	TRBV5-8	TRBJ2-6	once	CASSPWGWGASGANVLTF	TGTGCCAGCAGCCCATGGGGCTGGGGGGCCTCTGGGGCCAACGTCCTGACTTTC
13	TRBD1	TRBV7-3	TRBJ2-1	-	CASGTGLYNEQFF	TGTGCCAGCGGGACAGGACTTTACAATGAGCAGTTCTTC
15	TRBD2	TRBV7-7	TRBJ2-1	-	CASSSGLAAYNEQFF	TGTGCCAGCAGCTCGGGACTAGCGGCATACAATGAGCAGTTCTTC
16	TRBD1	TRBV7-2	TRBJ1-1	-	CASSSGQGFPNTEAFF	TGTGCCAGCAGCTCCGGACAGGGCTTTCCCAACACTGAAGCTTTCTTT
15	-	TRBV5-4	TRBJ1-1	-	CASSLQGRGMTEAFF	TGTGCCAGCAGCTTGCAGGGGCGTGGGATGACTGAAGCTTTCTTT
15	TRBD1	TRBV6-5	TRBJ1-2	once	CASSQTGIRNYGYTF	TGTGCCAGCAGTCAGACAGGGATAAGAAACTATGGCTACACCTTC
16	TRBD1	TRBV5-1	TRBJ1-1	-	CASSLGQGREDTEAFF	TGCGCCAGCAGCTTGGGACAGGGGAGAGAGGACACTGAAGCTTTCTTT
18	TRBD2	TRBV7-3	TRBJ2-3	once	CASSPWTSGRAGTDTQYF	TGTGCCAGCAGCCCTTGGACTAGCGGGAGGGCCGGGACAGATACGCAGTATTTT
13	-	TRBV6-5	TRBJ1-1	-	CASSYSKTGLAFF	TGTGCCAGCAGTTACTCGAAAACAGGGCTAGCTTTCTTT
14	-	TRBV9	TRBJ1-1	few	CASSTRPMNTEAFF	TGTGCCAGCAGCACCCGTCCAATGAACACTGAAGCTTTCTTT
16	TRBD1	TRBV6-5	TRBJ1-1	-	CASSYRRTGPLSGAFF	TGTGCCAGCAGTTACCGCAGGACAGGGCCTCTGTCAGGGGCTTTCTTT
18	-	TRBV7-9	TRBJ2-2	once	CASSQPSGGARSPGELFF	TGTGCCAGCAGCCAGCCTTCCGGAGGTGCACGCAGCCCCGGGGAGCTGTTTTTT
13	-	TRBV4-2	TRBJ2-7	once	CASSQEGYDEQYF	TGTGCCAGCAGCCAAGAAGGCTACGACGAGCAGTACTTC
14	TRBD1	TRBV7-2	TRBJ1-2	-	CASSFDRGNYGYTF	TGTGCCAGCAGCTTTGACAGGGGAAACTATGGCTACACCTTC
16	-	TRBV4-3	TRBJ2-1	-	CASSQAYTSSYNEQFF	TGCGCCAGCAGCCAAGCTTACACGAGCTCCTACAATGAGCAGTTCTTC
13	-	TRBV11-3	TRBJ2-7	-	CAGSLGVAGEQYF	TGTGCCGGCAGCTTAGGGGTGGCCGGGGAGCAGTACTTC
14	-	TRBV15	TRBJ1-1	-	CATSPMTAATEAFF	TGTGCCACCAGCCCTATGACGGCCGCCACTGAAGCTTTCTTT
16	TRBD2	TRBV6-5	TRBJ2-7	-	CASSYSLAGKFYEQYF	TGTGCCAGCAGTTACTCCTTAGCGGGGAAGTTCTACGAGCAGTACTTC
15	TRBD2	TRBV7-2	TRBJ2-1	-	CASSRRLAGGPEQFF	TGTGCCAGCAGCCGACGACTAGCGGGAGGGCCTGAGCAGTTCTTC
13	TRBD1	TRBV29-1	TRBJ2-5	-	CSVEVQGLKTQYF	TGCAGCGTTGAGGTACAGGGGTTGAAGACCCAGTACTTC
14	-	TRBV5-1	TRBJ2-3	-	CASSKGTFKDTQYF	TGCGCCAGCAGCAAGGGGACTTTCAAAGATACGCAGTATTTT
16	TRBD1	TRBV6-9	TRBJ1-1	-	CASSYSRDRLNTEAFF	TGTGCCAGCAGTTATTCACGGGACAGGTTGAACACTGAAGCTTTCTTT
13	-	TRBV6-1	TRBJ1-4	-	CARVRGLNEKLFF	TGTGCCAGAGTCAGGGGTCTTAATGAAAAACTGTTTTTT
14	-	TRBV25-1	TRBJ2-7	-	CASSTRRVWYEQYF	TGTGCCAGCAGCACTCGGAGGGTATGGTACGAGCAGTACTTC
15	TRBD2	TRBV5-1	TRBJ2-7	-	CASSEGTSGLEEQYF	TGCGCCAGCAGCGAAGGGACTAGCGGACTCGAGGAGCAGTACTTC
12	-	TRBV2	TRBJ2-1	-	CASSPGRGEQFF	TGTGCCAGCAGTCCGGGCCGAGGTGAGCAGTTCTTC
14	-	TRBV6-6	TRBJ1-1	-	CASSLSPGVTEAFF	TGTGCCAGCAGTCTGTCCCCAGGGGTCACTGAAGCTTTCTTT
18	TRBD2	TRBV6-1	TRBJ2-3	-	CASSELSWLAGFTDTQYF	TGTGCCAGCAGTGAACTAAGTTGGTTAGCGGGGTTCACAGATACGCAGTATTTT
18	-	TRBV7-9	TRBJ1-3	-	CASSTPPGQSLSGNTIYF	TGTGCCAGCAGCACCCCCCCTGGGCAGTCCCTGTCTGGAAACACCATATATTTT
14	-	TRBV28	TRBJ2-1	-	CASRSAGADNEQFF	TGTGCCAGCAGAAGTGCCGGGGCCGACAATGAGCAGTTCTTC
18	-	TRBV15	TRBJ1-5	-	CATSRDPRREGTYQPQHF	TGTGCCACCAGCAGAGACCCTCGCAGGGAAGGGACATATCAGCCCCAGCATTTT
12	TRBD2	TRBV10-3	TRBJ2-7	-	CAFAGESYEQYF	TGTGCCTTCGCGGGAGAGTCCTACGAGCAGTACTTC
15	TRBD1	TRBV7-9	TRBJ2-5	-	CASSLTPGGRETQYF	TGTGCCAGCAGCTTGACTCCAGGGGGTCGAGAGACCCAGTACTTC
14	TRBD1	TRBV9	TRBJ1-2	-	CASSGDRGHYGYTF	TGTGCCAGCAGCGGAGACAGGGGGCACTATGGCTACACCTTC
13	-	TRBV6-1	TRBJ1-4	-	CASSDGPSLRVFF	TGTGCCAGCAGTGATGGACCCTCACTTCGGGTGTTTTTT
15	-	TRBV9	TRBJ2-2	-	CASSVAGRATGELFF	TGTGCCAGCAGCGTAGCTGGTCGGGCCACCGGGGAGCTGTTTTTT
13	-	TRBV10-3	TRBJ2-3	-	CAMSRGLTDTQYF	TGTGCCATGAGCAGGGGTTTGACAGATACGCAGTATTTT
13	-	TRBV4-1	TRBJ1-1	-	CASSQVTGTEAFF	TGCGCCAGCAGCCAAGTCACGGGGACTGAAGCTTTCTTT
16	-	TRBV2	TRBJ2-1	-	CASSPVMGGVGHEQFF	TGTGCCAGCAGCCCGGTCATGGGAGGTGTCGGGCATGAGCAGTTCTTC
14	-	TRBV2	TRBJ2-7	-	CASNSRDGSYEQYF	TGTGCCAGCAACTCCCGGGACGGCTCCTACGAGCAGTACTTC
14	TRBD1	TRBV10-1	TRBJ2-7	-	CASSVDRASYEQYF	TGCGCCAGCAGTGTGGACAGGGCATCCTACGAGCAGTACTTC
14	-	TRBV11-3	TRBJ2-3	-	CASSLGGGTDTQYF	TGTGCCAGCAGCTTAGGCGGCGGCACAGATACGCAGTATTTT
12	-	TRBV7-2	TRBJ1-1	-	CASSWGNTEAFF	TGTGCCAGCAGCTGGGGGAACACTGAAGCTTTCTTT
13	-	TRBV6-5	TRBJ2-2	-	CASRSSRVGELFF	TGTGCCAGCAGATCGAGTCGGGTCGGGGAGCTGTTTTTT
15	-	TRBV6-5	TRBJ2-3	-	CASSYSRARGDTQYF	TGTGCCAGCAGTTACTCACGGGCGCGGGGAGATACGCAGTATTTT
15	TRBD1	TRBV6-6	TRBJ2-7	-	CASSYVRDRVHEQYF	TGTGCCAGCAGTTACGTACGGGACAGGGTCCACGAGCAGTACTTC
14	TRBD1	TRBV19	TRBJ2-7	-	CASSIPGGHYEQYF	TGTGCCAGTAGTATACCAGGGGGCCACTACGAGCAGTACTTC
13	TRBD1	TRBV30	TRBJ2-3	-	CAWDRGRRDTQYF	TGTGCCTGGGACAGGGGGCGGCGAGATACGCAGTATTTT
12	-	TRBV10-3	TRBJ1-5	-	CAISGQNQPQHF	TGTGCCATCAGTGGCCAAAATCAGCCCCAGCATTTT
15	TRBD1	TRBV28	TRBJ1-2	-	CASSLRTGLGDGYTF	TGTGCCAGCAGTTTAAGGACAGGGTTGGGCGATGGCTACACCTTC